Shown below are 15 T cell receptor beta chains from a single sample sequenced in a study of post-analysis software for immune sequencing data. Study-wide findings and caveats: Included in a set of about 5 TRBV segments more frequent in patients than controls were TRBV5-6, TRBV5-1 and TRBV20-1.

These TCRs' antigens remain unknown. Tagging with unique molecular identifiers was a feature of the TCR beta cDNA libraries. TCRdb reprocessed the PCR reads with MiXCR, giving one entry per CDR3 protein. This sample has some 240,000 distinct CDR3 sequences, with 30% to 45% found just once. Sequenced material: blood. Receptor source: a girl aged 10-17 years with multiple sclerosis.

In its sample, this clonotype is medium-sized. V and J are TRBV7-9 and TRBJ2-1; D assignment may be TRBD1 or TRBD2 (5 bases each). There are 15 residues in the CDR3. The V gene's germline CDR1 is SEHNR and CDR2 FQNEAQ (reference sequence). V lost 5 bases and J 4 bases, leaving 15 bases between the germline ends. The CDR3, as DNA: TGTGCCAGCAGCCGCAGGGACCAAAGATACAATGAGCAGTTCTTC. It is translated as CASSRRDQRYNEQFF.

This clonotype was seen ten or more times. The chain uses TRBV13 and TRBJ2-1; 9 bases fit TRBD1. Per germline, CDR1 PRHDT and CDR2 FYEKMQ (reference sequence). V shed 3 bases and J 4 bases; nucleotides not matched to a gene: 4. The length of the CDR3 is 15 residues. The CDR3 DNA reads TGTGCCAGCAGCTTCCGGGACAGGGAATACAATGAGCAGTTCTTC. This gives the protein CASSFRDREYNEQFF.

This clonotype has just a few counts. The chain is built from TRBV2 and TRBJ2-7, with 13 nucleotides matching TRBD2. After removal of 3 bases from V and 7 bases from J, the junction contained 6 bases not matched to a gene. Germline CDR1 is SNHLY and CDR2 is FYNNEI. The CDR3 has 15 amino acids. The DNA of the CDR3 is TGTGCCAGCAGTGACAAACTAGCGGGGGGGCCGGAGCAGTACTTC. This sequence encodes CASSDKLAGGPEQYF.

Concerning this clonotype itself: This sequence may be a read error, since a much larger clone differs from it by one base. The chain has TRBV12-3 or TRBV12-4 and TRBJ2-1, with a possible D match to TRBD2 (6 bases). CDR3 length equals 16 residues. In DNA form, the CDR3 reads TGTGCCGGCAGTCTGAGGGTTTCGGGGGACCTAAATGAGCAGTTCTTC. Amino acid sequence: CAGSLRVSGDLNEQFF.

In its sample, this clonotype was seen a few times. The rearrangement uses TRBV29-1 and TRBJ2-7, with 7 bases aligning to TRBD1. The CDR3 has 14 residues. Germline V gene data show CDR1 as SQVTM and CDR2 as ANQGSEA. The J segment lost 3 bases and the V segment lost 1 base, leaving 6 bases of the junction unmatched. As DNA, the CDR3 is TGCAGCGTTGAAGGACAGGGTACCAACTACGAGCAGTACTTC. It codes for CSVEGQGTNYEQYF.

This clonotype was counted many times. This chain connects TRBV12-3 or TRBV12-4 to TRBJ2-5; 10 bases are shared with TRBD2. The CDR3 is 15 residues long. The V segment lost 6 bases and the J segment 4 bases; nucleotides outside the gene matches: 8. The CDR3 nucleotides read TGTGCCAGCAGCACCGGGACTAGCGAAGGAGAGACCCAGTACTTC. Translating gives CASSTGTSEGETQYF.

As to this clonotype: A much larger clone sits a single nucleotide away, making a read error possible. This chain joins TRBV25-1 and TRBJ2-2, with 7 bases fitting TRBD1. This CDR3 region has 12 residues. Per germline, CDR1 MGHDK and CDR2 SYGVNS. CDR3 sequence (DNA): TGTGCCAGCAGTGGGTTAACAGGGGAGCGGTTTTTT. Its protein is CASSGLTGERFF.

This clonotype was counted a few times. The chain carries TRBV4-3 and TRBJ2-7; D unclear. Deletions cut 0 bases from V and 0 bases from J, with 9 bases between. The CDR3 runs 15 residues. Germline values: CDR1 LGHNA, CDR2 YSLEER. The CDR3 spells CASSQDLGSSYEQYF. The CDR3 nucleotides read TGCGCCAGCAGCCAAGATTTGGGAAGCTCCTACGAGCAGTACTTC.

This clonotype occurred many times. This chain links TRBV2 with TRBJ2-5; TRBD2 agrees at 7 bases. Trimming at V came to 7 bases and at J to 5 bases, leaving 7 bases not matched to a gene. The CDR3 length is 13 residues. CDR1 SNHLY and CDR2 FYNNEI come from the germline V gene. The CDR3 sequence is CASTETSRETQYF. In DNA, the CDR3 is TGTGCCAGCACCGAGACTAGCCGGGAGACCCAGTACTTC.

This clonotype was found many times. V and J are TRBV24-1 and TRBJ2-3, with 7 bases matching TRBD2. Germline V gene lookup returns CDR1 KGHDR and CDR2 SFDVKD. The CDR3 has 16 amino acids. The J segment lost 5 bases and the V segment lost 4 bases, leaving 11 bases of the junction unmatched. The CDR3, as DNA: TGTGCCACCAGTGACCGTTCTAGCGGACCACGAGATACGCAGTATTTT. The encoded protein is CATSDRSSGPRDTQYF.

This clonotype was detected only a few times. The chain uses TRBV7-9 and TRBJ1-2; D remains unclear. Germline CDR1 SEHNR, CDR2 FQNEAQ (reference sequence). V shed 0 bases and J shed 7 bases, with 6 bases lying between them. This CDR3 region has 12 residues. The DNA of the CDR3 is TGTGCCAGCAGCTTAGCCACAGCTGGCTACACCTTC. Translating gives CASSLATAGYTF.

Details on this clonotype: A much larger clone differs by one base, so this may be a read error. The CDR3 DNA sequence: TGCGCCAGCACAATGGGAGGGGGCGTTGGGAATGAGCAGTTCTTC. As protein: CASTMGGGVGNEQFF. The chain employs TRBV4-1 and TRBJ2-1; D may correspond to TRBD1 or TRBD2 (7 bases each). Deletions cut 7 bases from V and 7 bases from J, with 20 bases between. CDR1 and CDR2 from the germline V gene are MGHRA and YSYEKL. The CDR3 consists of 15 residues.

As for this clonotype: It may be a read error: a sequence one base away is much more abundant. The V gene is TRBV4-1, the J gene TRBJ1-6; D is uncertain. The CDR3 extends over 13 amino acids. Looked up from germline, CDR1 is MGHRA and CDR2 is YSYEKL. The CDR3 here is CASSQVGNSPPHF. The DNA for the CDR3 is TGCGCCAGCAGCCAAGTTGGAAATTCACCCCCCCACTTT.

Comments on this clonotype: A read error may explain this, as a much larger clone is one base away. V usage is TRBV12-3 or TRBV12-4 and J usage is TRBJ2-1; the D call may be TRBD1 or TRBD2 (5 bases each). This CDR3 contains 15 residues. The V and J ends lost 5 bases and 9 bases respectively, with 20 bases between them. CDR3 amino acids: CASSPTGTSLREQFF. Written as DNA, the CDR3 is TGTGCCAGCAGTCCAACCGGGACCAGCCTCCGTGAGCAGTTCTTC.

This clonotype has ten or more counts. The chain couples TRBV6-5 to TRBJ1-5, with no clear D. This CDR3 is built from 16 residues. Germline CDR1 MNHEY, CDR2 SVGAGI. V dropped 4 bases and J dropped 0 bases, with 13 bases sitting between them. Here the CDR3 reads CASSSPRVGSNQPQHF. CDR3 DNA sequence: TGTGCCAGCAGTTCCCCCCGGGTCGGTAGCAATCAGCCCCAGCATTTT.